Presented here are 18 T cell receptor beta chains from one specimen sequenced in a study of T cells in Graves' hyperthyroidism and ophthalmopathy. The investigators amplified TCR beta CDR3 regions from RNA transcripts. Primed by the HTBI set, a first-round RT-PCR was run on the TCR CDR3. TCRdb processed the multiplex PCR reads anew with MiXCR; each CDR3 protein has one entry. Here the sample spans approximately 400,000 distinct CDR3 sequences, approximately 14% being singletons. Sequencing used blood. These receptors originate from a woman under 30 with Graves' hyperthyroidism that later progressed to Graves' ophthalmopathy.

This clonotype was counted ten times or more. The chain combines TRBV30 with TRBJ2-1; D gene ambiguous. This CDR3 contains 14 residues. Germline loops: CDR1 GTSNPN, CDR2 SVGIG (reference sequence). V was shortened by 5 bases and J by 3 bases, with 14 bases between the two germline ends. CDR3 loop: CAWLDRSRYNEQFF. CDR3 DNA: TGTGCCTGGCTAGATAGATCGCGCTACAATGAGCAGTTCTTC.

The rearrangement joins TRBV27 to TRBJ2-5; D is ambiguous. V was cut by 5 bases and J by 2 bases, with 9 bases left in between. The CDR3 is 13 amino acids. Per germline, CDR1 MNHEY and CDR2 SMNVEV (reference sequence). The CDR3 sequence: CASSRQDQETQYF. DNA for the CDR3: TGTGCCAGCAGTCGTCAGGATCAAGAGACCCAGTACTTC.

This clonotype has at least ten counts. The CDR3, as DNA: TGTGCCAGCAGCCTCAATCCCGGGACAGCCGATACGCAGTATTTT. Translating gives CASSLNPGTADTQYF. This chain joins TRBV6-1 and TRBJ2-3; TRBD1 aligns across 7 bases. The CDR3 is 15 residues long. Trimming at V came to 6 bases and at J to 6 bases, leaving 12 bases not matched to a gene. CDR1 and CDR2 (germline): MNHNS, SASEGT.

This clonotype was recorded at least ten times. This chain joins TRBV11-2 and TRBJ2-7; 7 bases fit TRBD2. V trimming: 2 bases; J trimming: 3 bases; junction bases outside the gene matches: 4. Germline CDR1 SGHAT, CDR2 FQNNGV. The CDR3 extends over 14 amino acids. CDR3: CASSLWGGDYEQYF. In DNA form, the CDR3 reads TGTGCCAGCAGCTTATGGGGGGGAGACTACGAGCAGTACTTC.

This clonotype was detected only a few times. The rearrangement links TRBV29-1 to TRBJ2-3; D gene unclear. The CDR3 sequence is 12 residues long. Germline V gene data show CDR1 as SQVTM and CDR2 as ANQGSEA. V shed 7 bases and J shed 0 bases, with 8 bases lying between them. The CDR3 here is CSALGSTDTQYF. CDR3 nucleotides: TGCAGCGCCCTCGGAAGCACAGATACGCAGTATTTT.

This clonotype was found a few times. The chain employs TRBV9 and TRBJ2-1; 9 bases align to TRBD2. Unmatched junction bases numbered 16, after V lost 3 bases and J lost 9 bases. The CDR3 contains 17 residues. Germline lookup yields CDR1 SGDLS and CDR2 YYNGEE. Here the CDR3 reads CASSAVRTSAVVGEQFF. The CDR3 nucleotides read TGTGCCAGCAGCGCTGTCCGGACTAGCGCAGTCGTCGGTGAGCAGTTCTTC.

This clonotype was found many times. CDR3 in amino acids: CASSPWESSYEQYF. The CDR3 DNA is TGTGCCAGCAGTCCTTGGGAGAGCTCCTACGAGCAGTACTTC. The genes are TRBV12-3 or TRBV12-4 and TRBJ2-7, with D perhaps matching TRBD2 (5 bases). The CDR3 sequence is 14 residues long. V was cut by 5 bases and J by 0 bases, with 11 bases left in between.

This clonotype was counted at least ten times. The chain uses TRBV7-9 and TRBJ2-3; possible D gene TRBD1, 6 bases. The V gene's germline CDR1 is SEHNR and CDR2 FQNEAQ (reference sequence). Trimming stripped 3 bases from V and 0 bases from J, with 16 bases between. CDR3 length: 17 residues. The CDR3 reads CASSFPARQGSTDTQYF. The CDR3 DNA is TGTGCCAGCAGCTTCCCCGCTCGGCAGGGGAGCACAGATACGCAGTATTTT.

This clonotype was observed at least ten times. V is TRBV5-4 and J is TRBJ1-1; no reliable D call. From germline, CDR1 is SGHNT and CDR2 YYREEE (reference sequence). The V end lost 2 bases, the J end lost 0 bases, and 5 bases lay between the germline ends. The CDR3 loop spans 13 amino acids. The CDR3 nucleotides are TGTGCCAGCAGCTTTGAGATGAACACTGAAGCTTTCTTT. Its protein product is CASSFEMNTEAFF.

This clonotype was counted many times. This rearrangement joins TRBV5-1 to TRBJ1-1; tentatively, D is TRBD1 (5 bases). The CDR3 covers 14 residues. Trimming took 1 base from V and 1 from J, leaving 8 bases between them. Germline loops: CDR1 SGHRS, CDR2 YFSETQ. CDR3 loop: CASSLRGGNTEAFF. The DNA of the CDR3 is TGCGCCAGCAGCTTGAGGGGCGGGAACACTGAAGCTTTCTTT.

This clonotype was counted at least ten times. The chain links TRBV27 to TRBJ2-7; a possible D gene is TRBD2 (6 bases). Germline CDR1 and CDR2: MNHEY and SMNVEV (reference sequence). The CDR3 covers 15 residues. Trimming removed 4 bases at V and 4 bases at J, with 17 bases between. CDR3 sequence: CASSSLTSITYEQYF. The CDR3 DNA reads TGTGCCAGCAGTTCCCTCACTAGCATTACGTACGAGCAGTACTTC.

The chain has TRBV27 and TRBJ2-5, with D uncertain. In germline, CDR1 is MNHEY, CDR2 SMNVEV (reference sequence). V was shortened by 2 bases and J by 14 bases, with 18 bases between the two germline ends. CDR3 length: 13 residues. In DNA, the CDR3 is TGTGCCAGCAGTTTAGTTGGATCTCCTCCCCTCTACTTC. It specifies CASSLVGSPPLYF.

The rearrangement joins TRBV28 to TRBJ2-7, with 9 nucleotides matching TRBD1. V lost 5 bases and J lost 0; bases outside the gene matches: 17. The CDR3 runs to 19 residues. Germline values: CDR1 MDHEN, CDR2 SYDVKM. The CDR3 loop is CASSHGTGLASERSYEQYF. CDR3 sequence (DNA): TGTGCCAGCAGTCACGGGACAGGGCTGGCTAGCGAGCGCTCCTACGAGCAGTACTTC.

This chain's CDR3 is CATLALGTEAFF. CDR3 in DNA: TGTGCCACCCTAGCGTTAGGCACTGAAGCTTTCTTT. The chain combines TRBV24-1 with TRBJ1-1; D unresolved. Germline values: CDR1 KGHDR, CDR2 SFDVKD. CDR3 length equals 12 residues. V shed 9 bases and J shed 4 bases, with 11 bases lying between them.

The chain couples TRBV20-1 to TRBJ2-5; TRBD1 might be the D (5 bases). Trimming took 6 bases from V and 4 from J, leaving 18 bases between them. The V gene's germline CDR1 is DFQATT and CDR2 SNEGSKA (reference sequence). This CDR3 comprises 14 residues. CDR3 sequence reads: CSALPDRSRETQYF. CDR3 sequence (DNA): TGCAGTGCCCTTCCCGACAGAAGCCGAGAGACCCAGTACTTC.

This clonotype was seen at least ten times. J is TRBJ2-1 and V is TRBV20-1; D is possibly TRBD2 (7 bases). CDR3 length equals 14 residues. CDR1 and CDR2 from the germline V gene are DFQATT and SNEGSKA (reference sequence). The V gene lost 4 bases and the J gene lost 8 bases, with 18 bases spanning the gap. CDR3 nucleotide sequence: TGCAGTGCTAAGGGAGAACTGGGGGGGCATGAGCAGTTCTTC. Translated, it gives CSAKGELGGHEQFF.

The V call is TRBV7-9, the J call TRBJ1-5, with D uncertain. From germline, CDR1 is SEHNR and CDR2 FQNEAQ (reference sequence). The CDR3 contains 14 residues. V was cut by 0 bases and J by 0 bases, with 3 bases left in between. The CDR3 region is CASSLASSNQPQHF. CDR3 nucleotide sequence: TGTGCCAGCAGCTTAGCGAGTAGCAATCAGCCCCAGCATTTT.

This clonotype was observed many times. In DNA form, the CDR3 reads TGTGCCAGCAGTTCGGACACCGACTACGAGCAGTACTTC. Amino acid sequence: CASSSDTDYEQYF. This rearrangement joins TRBV6-2 or TRBV6-3 to TRBJ2-7; possibly TRBD1 for D (5 bases). The CDR3 has 13 amino acids. V was cut by 4 bases and J by 3 bases, with 10 bases left in between. CDR1 is MNHEY and CDR2 is SVGEGT in the germline V gene.